This T cell receptor beta chain was found in a study of T cells after yellow fever vaccination. Study outcomes and limitations: A large majority of primary-vaccination clones showed up again after the booster (approximately 96% CD4, around 90% CD8).

About this clonotype: Antigen unknown.

A process of 5'RACE template switching, which added a universal primer site and UMIs, was used to make TCR cDNA. TCRdb independently ran MiXCR on the 5' RACE reads; one entry per CDR3 protein. The repertoire holds 95,000 to 100,000 distinct CDR3 sequences, with roughly 6% as singletons. CDR3 length: 12 amino acids. V was trimmed by 8 bases and J by 8 bases, leaving 14 bases between them. Germline loops: CDR1 SGHRS, CDR2 YFSETQ. This clonotype was obtained from a man in his late teens or twenties who received the YFV17D yellow fever vaccine. Material: CD8+ T cells sorted from PBMCs, obtained 10 days after the yellow fever booster vaccination. The chain combines TRBV5-1 with TRBJ2-1; possibly TRBD2 for D (5 bases). CDR3 sequence reads: CASLGLRDEQFF. The CDR3 DNA follows: TGCGCCAGTCTAGGACTGAGGGATGAGCAGTTCTTC.